Shown below are 2 T cell receptor beta chains from a single sample sequenced in a study of CD8 T cells in ankylosing spondylitis. From the 5' RACE reads, TCRdb called clonotypes with MiXCR, one entry per CDR3 protein. The sample yields about 300,000 distinct CDR3 sequences, more than 9% seen once. The sequenced material came from blood, either unsorted or a sorted T cell fraction (not recorded which). These receptor sequences come from a female donor with ankylosing spondylitis or in good health (not recorded which).

In regard to this clonotype: With a much larger clone just one base away, this may be a read error. V is TRBV7-8 and J is TRBJ2-1; D is perhaps TRBD2 (5 bases). This CDR3 has 11 amino acids. Trimming left V 2 bases short and J 9 bases short, with 5 bases between. Germline-derived CDR1 and CDR2 are SGHVS and FQNEAQ. Written as DNA, the CDR3 is TGTGCCAGCAGCTTACGGGGTGAGCAGTTCTTC. Amino acids: CASSLRGEQFF.

This rearrangement joins TRBV4-2 to TRBJ2-2; possible D gene TRBD2, 5 bases. The V end was cut by 0 bases, the J end by 4 bases, with 12 bases between. CDR1 is LGHNA, CDR2 YNFKEQ, per germline. The CDR3 runs 16 residues. As DNA, the CDR3 is TGTGCCAGCAGCCAAGATAACTGGCGGGCCACCGGGGAGCTGTTTTTT. It specifies CASSQDNWRATGELFF.